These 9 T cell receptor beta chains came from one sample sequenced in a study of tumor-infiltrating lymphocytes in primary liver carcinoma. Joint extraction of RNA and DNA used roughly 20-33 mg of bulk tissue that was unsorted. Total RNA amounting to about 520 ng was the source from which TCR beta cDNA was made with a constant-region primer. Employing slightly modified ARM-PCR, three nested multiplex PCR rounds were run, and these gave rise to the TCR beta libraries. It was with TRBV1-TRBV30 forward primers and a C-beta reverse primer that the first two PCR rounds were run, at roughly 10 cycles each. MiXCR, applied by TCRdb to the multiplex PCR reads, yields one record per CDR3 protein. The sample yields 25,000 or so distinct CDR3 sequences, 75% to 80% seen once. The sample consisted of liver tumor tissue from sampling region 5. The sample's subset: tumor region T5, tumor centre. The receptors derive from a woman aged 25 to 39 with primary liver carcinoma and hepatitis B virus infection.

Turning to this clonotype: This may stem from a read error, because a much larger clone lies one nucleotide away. CDR3: CASSQDGDRDDRYF. CDR3 DNA sequence: TGCGCCAGCAGCCAAGACGGGGACAGGGACGATCGGTACTTC. The V gene is TRBV4-1, the J gene TRBJ2-7; TRBD1 matches 9 bases. The CDR3 extends over 14 amino acids. Germline CDR1 reads MGHRA; CDR2 reads YSYEKL. V shed 0 bases, J shed 12 bases, and the junction held 9 bases outside the gene matches.

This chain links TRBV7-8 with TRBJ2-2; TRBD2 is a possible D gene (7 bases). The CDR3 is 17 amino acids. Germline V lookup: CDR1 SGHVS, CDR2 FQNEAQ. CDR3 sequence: CTSNSGGHTPNTGELFF. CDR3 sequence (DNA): TGTACAAGCAATTCGGGGGGCCACACGCCGAACACCGGGGAGCTGTTTTTT.

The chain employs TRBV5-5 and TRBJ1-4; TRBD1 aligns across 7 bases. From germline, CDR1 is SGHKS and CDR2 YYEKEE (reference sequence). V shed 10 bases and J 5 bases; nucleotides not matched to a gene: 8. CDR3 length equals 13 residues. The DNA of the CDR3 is TGTGCCTATAGTTCGACAGGGAATGAAAAACTGTTTTTT. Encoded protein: CAYSSTGNEKLFF.

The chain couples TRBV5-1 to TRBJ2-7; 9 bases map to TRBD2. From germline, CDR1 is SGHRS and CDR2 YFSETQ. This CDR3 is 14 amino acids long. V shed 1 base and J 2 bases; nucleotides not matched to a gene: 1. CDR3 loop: CASSLTSGPYEQYF. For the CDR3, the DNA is TGCGCCAGCAGCTTGACTAGCGGGCCCTACGAGCAGTACTTC.

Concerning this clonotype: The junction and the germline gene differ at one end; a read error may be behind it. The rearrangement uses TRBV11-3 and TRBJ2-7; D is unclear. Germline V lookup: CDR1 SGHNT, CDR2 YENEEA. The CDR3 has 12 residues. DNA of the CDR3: TGCGCCAGCAGCTTAAATTTGTACGTGCAGTACTTC. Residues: CASSLNLYVQYF.

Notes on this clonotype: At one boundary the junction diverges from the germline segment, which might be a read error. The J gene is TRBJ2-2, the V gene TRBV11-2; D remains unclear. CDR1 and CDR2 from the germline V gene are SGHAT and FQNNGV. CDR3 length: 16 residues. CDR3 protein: CASSLAGFANAGELFF. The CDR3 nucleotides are TGCGCCAGCAGCTTAGCTGGGTTTGCGAACGCCGGGGAGCTGTTTTTT. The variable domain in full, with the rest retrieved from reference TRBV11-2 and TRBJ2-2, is EAGVAQSPRYKIIEKRQSVAFWCNPISGHATLYWYQQILGQGPKLLIQFQNNGVVDDSQLPKDRFSAERLKGVDSTLKIQPAKLEDSAVYLCASSLAGFANAGELFFGEGSRLTVL.

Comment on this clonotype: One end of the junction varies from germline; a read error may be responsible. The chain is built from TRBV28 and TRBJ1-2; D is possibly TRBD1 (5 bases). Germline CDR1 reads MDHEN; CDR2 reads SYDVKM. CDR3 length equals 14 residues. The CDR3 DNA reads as TGTGCCAGCGGTTTACGGTGCCAGGGCCCTGGCTACACCTTC. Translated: CASGLRCQGPGYTF.

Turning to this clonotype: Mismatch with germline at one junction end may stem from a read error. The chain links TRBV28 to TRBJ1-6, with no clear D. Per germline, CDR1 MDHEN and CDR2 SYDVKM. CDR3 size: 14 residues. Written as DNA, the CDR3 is TGTGTCAGCATTGGGCTATCCGGAGCTTCACCCCTCCACTTT. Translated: CVSIGLSGASPLHF.

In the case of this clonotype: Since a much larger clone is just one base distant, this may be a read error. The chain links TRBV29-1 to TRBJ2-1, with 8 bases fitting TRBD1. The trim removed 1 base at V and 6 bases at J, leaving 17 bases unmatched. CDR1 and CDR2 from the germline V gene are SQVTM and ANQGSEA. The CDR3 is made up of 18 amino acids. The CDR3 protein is CSVEGGDWAGGRSNEQFF. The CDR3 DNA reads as TGCAGCGTTGAAGGGGGGGACTGGGCAGGGGGCCGTTCCAATGAGCAGTTCTTC.